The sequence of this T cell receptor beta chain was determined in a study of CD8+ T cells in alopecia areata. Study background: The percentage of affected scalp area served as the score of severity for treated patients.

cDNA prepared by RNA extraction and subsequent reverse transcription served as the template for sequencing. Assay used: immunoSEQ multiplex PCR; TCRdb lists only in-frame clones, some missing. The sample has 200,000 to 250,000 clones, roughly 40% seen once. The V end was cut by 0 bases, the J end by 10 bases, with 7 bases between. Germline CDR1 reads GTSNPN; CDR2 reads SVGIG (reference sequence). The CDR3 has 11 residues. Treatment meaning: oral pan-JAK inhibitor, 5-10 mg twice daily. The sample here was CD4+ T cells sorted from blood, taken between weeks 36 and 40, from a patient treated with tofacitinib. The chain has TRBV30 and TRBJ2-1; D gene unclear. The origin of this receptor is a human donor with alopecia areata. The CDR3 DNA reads TGTGCCTGGAGTGTACTGAGGGAGCAGTTCTTC. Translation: CAWSVLREQFF.